This T cell receptor (beta chain) was retrieved from a study of T cell changes during pregnancy in multiple sclerosis. Here immunoSEQ multiplex PCR was the method, and the copy in TCRdb shows in-frame clones only, minus some. The table lists under 85,000 clones, around nine tenths of them singletons. With V trimmed by 0 bases and J by 3 bases, 9 bases remained unmatched. This CDR3 region has 18 residues. Germline V gives CDR1 LNHNV, CDR2 YYDKDF (reference sequence). This clone was picked up one time. This chain uses TRBV15 with TRBJ2-3; 10 bases map to TRBD2. The source is a female donor in good health, enrolled as a control in a pregnancy study. The sequencing here drew on peripheral blood, taken in the third trimester of pregnancy. The CDR3 region is CATSRDLKPSGGTDTQYF. In nucleotides, the CDR3 is TGTGCCACCAGCAGAGATCTTAAACCTAGCGGGGGAACAGATACGCAGTATTTT.